This TCR beta chain derives from a study of T cell changes during pregnancy in multiple sclerosis. TCRdb keeps only in-frame clones here, not all; method: immunoSEQ multiplex PCR. The sample contains tens of thousands of clones, 90% to 95% of which appear only once. Trimming removed 5 bases from V and 15 bases from J, with 23 bases in between. CDR1 is MNHEY and CDR2 is SMNVEV in the germline V gene (reference sequence). The CDR3 is 14 residues long. The sample here was CD8+ T cells from peripheral blood mononuclear cells, taken in the third trimester of pregnancy. The source of this sequence is a female donor with multiple sclerosis, enrolled in a pregnancy study. This rearrangement joins TRBV27 to TRBJ2-1, with D possibly being TRBD2 (5 bases). The DNA for the CDR3 is TGTGCCAGCAGTCCAACAACCGTCCGGGAACCTTGGTTCTTC. Translation gives CASSPTTVREPWFF.